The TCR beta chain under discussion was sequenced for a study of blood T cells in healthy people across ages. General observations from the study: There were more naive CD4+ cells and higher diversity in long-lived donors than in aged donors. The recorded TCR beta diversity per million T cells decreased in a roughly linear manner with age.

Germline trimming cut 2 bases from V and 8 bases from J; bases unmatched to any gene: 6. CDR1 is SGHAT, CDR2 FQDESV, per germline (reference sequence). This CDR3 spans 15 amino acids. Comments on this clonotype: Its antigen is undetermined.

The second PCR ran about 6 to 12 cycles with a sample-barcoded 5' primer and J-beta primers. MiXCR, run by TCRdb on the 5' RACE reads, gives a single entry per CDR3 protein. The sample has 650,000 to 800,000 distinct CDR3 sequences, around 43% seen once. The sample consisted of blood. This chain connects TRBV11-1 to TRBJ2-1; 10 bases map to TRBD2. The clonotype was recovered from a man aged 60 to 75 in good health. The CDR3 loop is CASSLRLAGVDEQFF. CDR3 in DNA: TGTGCCAGCAGCTTAAGGCTAGCGGGGGTCGATGAGCAGTTCTTC.